These 22 T cell receptor beta chains were sequenced from one sample in a study of cytomegalovirus exposure and HLA in healthy donors. The PCR ran on 60 Vbeta and 13 Jbeta primers. Sequencing used immunoSEQ multiplex PCR; TCRdb keeps in-frame clones, though not all of them. The sample carries more than 90,000 clones, roughly 80% recorded once. The sample taken for sequencing was PBMCs. The receptors shown here come from a man aged 50-59 years in good health and CMV-seropositive.

DNA of the CDR3: TGTGCCAGCAGCACTGCGGGGTATGGTACCGGGGAGCTGTTTTTT. Its translation is CASSTAGYGTGELFF. The chain links TRBV7-9 to TRBJ2-2, with D maybe TRBD2 (6 bases). The CDR3 has 15 amino acids. V lost 5 bases and J 5 bases, leaving 15 bases between the germline ends. Germline assignment: CDR1 SEHNR and CDR2 FQNEAQ (reference sequence).

This clone has just a few counts. J is TRBJ2-1 and V is TRBV28, with a tentative D call TRBD2 (5 bases). V lost 4 bases, J lost 0 bases, and 19 bases lay in between. This CDR3 has 18 amino acids. Germline V CDR1 and CDR2: MDHEN, SYDVKM. CDR3 nucleotide sequence: TGTGCCAGCAGTTCTTTGTCGACACGGGGTAGCTCCTACAATGAGCAGTTCTTC. Translating it yields CASSSLSTRGSSYNEQFF.

The V gene is TRBV5-4, the J gene TRBJ2-7; TRBD1 agrees at 7 bases. The germline V gene has CDR1 SGHNT and CDR2 YYREEE (reference sequence). V shed 4 bases and J 7 bases; nucleotides not matched to a gene: 17. This CDR3 has 16 amino acids. The CDR3 is CASSQGGSRNPEEQYF. The DNA for the CDR3 is TGTGCCAGCAGCCAAGGGGGCTCCAGGAACCCCGAGGAGCAGTACTTC. Full variable domain (missing parts from reference TRBV5-4 and TRBJ2-7): ETGVTQSPTHLIKTRGQQVTLRCSSQSGHNTVSWYQQALGQGPQFIFQYYREEENGRGNFPPRFSGLQFPNYSSELNVNALELDDSALYLCASSQGGSRNPEEQYFGPGTRLTVT.

V and J are TRBV28 and TRBJ1-2; 7 nucleotides line up with TRBD1. V shed 5 bases and J 5 bases; nucleotides not matched to a gene: 17. The V gene's germline CDR1 is MDHEN and CDR2 SYDVKM. The CDR3 has 17 residues. The CDR3 here is CASSITPQTGSGYGYTF. Written as DNA, the CDR3 is TGTGCCAGCAGTATCACACCCCAGACAGGGTCAGGGTATGGCTACACCTTC.

The chain links TRBV5-1 to TRBJ2-2, with 9 bases matching TRBD2. Trimming at V came to 4 bases and at J to 8 bases, leaving 6 bases not matched to a gene. This CDR3 spans 14 amino acids. Germline lookup yields CDR1 SGHRS and CDR2 YFSETQ. CDR3 DNA: TGCGCCAGCAGCCCTAGGACTAGCGAAGGGGAGCTGTTTTTT. The encoded protein is CASSPRTSEGELFF.

The rearrangement joins TRBV14 to TRBJ1-1, with no clear D. Trimming took off 3 bases at V and 1 base at J, with 15 bases between the two ends. Germline V gene sequence: CDR1 SGHDN, CDR2 FVKESK. The CDR3 runs 16 residues. The CDR3 DNA is TGTGCCAGCAGCCATTGGGGAGAGGGATGGAACACTGAAGCTTTCTTT. Protein sequence: CASSHWGEGWNTEAFF.

In this sample, this clone turned up a few times. DNA for the CDR3: TGCGCCAGCAGCTCGGGGGGCGGGGAGGCCACTGAAGCTTTCTTT. Its protein product is CASSSGGGEATEAFF. V and J are TRBV5-1 and TRBJ1-1; the D gene is possibly TRBD1 (6 bases). The germline CDR1 and CDR2 sequences are SGHRS and YFSETQ. V gave up 3 bases and J gave up 4 bases, with 16 bases separating them. CDR3 size: 15 residues. Full variable domain (remainder filled in from reference TRBV5-1 and TRBJ1-1): KAGVTQTPRYLIKTRGQQVTLSCSPISGHRSVSWYQQTPGQGLQFLFEYFSETQRNKGNFPGRFSGRQFSNSRSEMNVSTLELGDSALYLCASSSGGGEATEAFFGQGTRLTVV.

J is TRBJ2-7 and V is TRBV4-3; a possible D gene is TRBD2 (6 bases). The CDR3 contains 17 residues. Germline V gene data show CDR1 as LGHNA and CDR2 as YSLEER. V was pared by 0 bases and J by 7 bases, with 22 bases between. In nucleotides, the CDR3 is TGCGCCAGCAGCCAAGATCTATCGACTAGTCGGGCGAGGGAGCAGTACTTC. This translates into CASSQDLSTSRAREQYF.

V gene TRBV29-1 combines with J gene TRBJ1-5; the match to TRBD1 covers 9 bases. V gave up 1 base and J gave up 3 bases; unmatched junction bases: 10. This CDR3 contains 17 residues. Germline CDR1 and CDR2: SQVTM and ANQGSEA. This CDR3 reads CSVEARGQGHSNQPQHF. CDR3 DNA sequence: TGCAGCGTTGAAGCCAGGGGACAGGGTCACTCCAATCAGCCCCAGCATTTT.

The V call is TRBV5-1, the J call TRBJ2-3; 9 bases are shared with TRBD2. The ends lost 5 bases at V and 2 bases at J; junction bases unmatched: 3. The length of the CDR3 is 14 residues. Germline V gene data show CDR1 as SGHRS and CDR2 as YFSETQ. CDR3 coding DNA: TGCGCCAGCAGTCTAGCGGGGTTCACAGATACGCAGTATTTT. Translated: CASSLAGFTDTQYF.

The chain couples TRBV2 to TRBJ2-2; D is unresolved. V dropped 5 bases and J dropped 8 bases, with 12 bases sitting between them. The CDR3 is made up of 13 amino acids. The germline V gene encodes CDR1 SNHLY and CDR2 FYNNEI. The CDR3 reads CASSRAPMGELFF. As DNA, the CDR3 is TGTGCCAGCAGTAGAGCGCCAATGGGGGAGCTGTTTTTT.

As DNA, the CDR3 is TGTGCCAGCAGTCGTTCCGACAGGGGATTCCTCGGTGGGCCCCAGCATTTT. This encodes CASSRSDRGFLGGPQHF. This rearrangement joins TRBV28 to TRBJ1-5; 8 bases align to TRBD1. With V trimmed by 5 bases and J by 9 bases, 18 bases remained unmatched. Germline V gene lookup returns CDR1 MDHEN and CDR2 SYDVKM. The CDR3 contains 17 residues.

V usage is TRBV7-9 and J usage is TRBJ2-1, with D unresolved. The V end was cut by 1 base, the J end by 10 bases, with 8 bases between. The germline V gene has CDR1 SEHNR and CDR2 FQNEAQ (reference sequence). The CDR3 is made up of 12 amino acids. The CDR3 sequence: CASSLEWQEQFF. Here the CDR3 DNA reads TGTGCCAGCAGCTTAGAATGGCAGGAGCAGTTCTTC.

This clone appeared once. The V and J genes are TRBV5-1 and TRBJ2-7, with D possibly being TRBD2 (6 bases). V shed 6 bases and J shed 1 base, with 14 bases lying between them. Looked up from germline, CDR1 is SGHRS and CDR2 is YFSETQ. The CDR3 spans 14 residues. CDR3 in amino acids: CASTSSESSYEQYF. The DNA for the CDR3 is TGCGCCAGCACTTCTAGCGAGTCTTCCTACGAGCAGTACTTC.

This clone turned up a few times. The chain carries TRBV2 and TRBJ1-1; 7 nucleotides match TRBD1. CDR3 size: 13 residues. V was pared by 7 bases and J by 8 bases, with 10 bases of the junction left unmatched. The germline V gene has CDR1 SNHLY and CDR2 FYNNEI. The CDR3 here is CASNEIRTGEAFF. CDR3 sequence (DNA): TGTGCCAGCAACGAAATTAGGACAGGAGAAGCTTTCTTT. The complete variable domain, with remaining parts taken from reference TRBV2 and TRBJ1-1, reads EPEVTQTPSHQVTQMGQEVILRCVPISNHLYFYWYRQILGQKVEFLVSFYNNEISEKSEIFDDQFSVERPDGSNFTLKIRSTKLEDSAMYFCASNEIRTGEAFFGQGTRLTVV.

The chain couples TRBV30 to TRBJ1-5; a possible D gene is TRBD1 (6 bases). The germline V gene has CDR1 GTSNPN and CDR2 SVGIG (reference sequence). The CDR3 runs to 13 residues. The V end lost 1 base, the J end lost 6 bases, and 10 bases lay between the germline ends. As DNA, the CDR3 is TGTGCCTGGAGTGGCCAGGGGAGTCAGCCCCAGCATTTT. This encodes CAWSGQGSQPQHF.

This chain connects TRBV7-2 to TRBJ2-1, with TRBD2 matching over 9 bases. CDR1 is SGHTA, CDR2 FQGNSA, per germline. Germline trimming cut 5 bases from V and 5 bases from J; bases unmatched to any gene: 10. The CDR3 consists of 16 residues. CDR3 sequence (DNA): TGTGCCAGCAGCCAAGCGACTAGCGGTCTCCACAATGAGCAGTTCTTC. It encodes CASSQATSGLHNEQFF.

This chain uses TRBV29-1 with TRBJ2-1; TRBD2 agrees at 10 bases. Per germline, CDR1 SQVTM and CDR2 ANQGSEA. The CDR3 extends over 15 amino acids. J lost 4 bases, V lost 3 bases, and 6 bases had no gene match. The CDR3 bases are TGCAGCGTTGACCCCGGACTAGCGGAGTACAATGAGCAGTTCTTC. This gives the protein CSVDPGLAEYNEQFF.

V gene TRBV5-1 combines with J gene TRBJ2-5; D is possibly TRBD2 (5 bases). V lost 4 bases and J lost 0, with 13 bases in between. The CDR3 sequence is 15 residues long. The V gene's germline CDR1 is SGHRS and CDR2 YFSETQ. The CDR3 here is CASSPEVGNQETQYF. CDR3 bases: TGCGCCAGCAGCCCGGAGGTGGGGAACCAAGAGACCCAGTACTTC.

V and J are TRBV11-2 and TRBJ2-5, with 9 bases lining up with TRBD2. V gave up 5 bases and J gave up 4 bases; unmatched junction bases: 11. Per germline, CDR1 SGHAT and CDR2 FQNNGV. This CDR3 is built from 16 residues. The CDR3 sequence is CASSPQARGGSETQYF. CDR3 nucleotide sequence: TGTGCCAGCAGCCCCCAAGCGCGGGGGGGGTCAGAGACCCAGTACTTC. Looking up the rest from reference TRBV11-2 and TRBJ2-5 gives the full variable domain: EAGVAQSPRYKIIEKRQSVAFWCNPISGHATLYWYQQILGQGPKLLIQFQNNGVVDDSQLPKDRFSAERLKGVDSTLKIQPAKLEDSAVYLCASSPQARGGSETQYFGPGTRLLVL.

The CDR3 loop reads CASSHDGEFNEKLFF. CDR3 DNA sequence: TGTGCCAGCAGCCACGACGGAGAATTTAATGAAAAACTGTTTTTT. This rearrangement joins TRBV7-7 to TRBJ1-4, with no clear D. Trimming cost V 5 bases and J 4 bases, with 14 bases left between them. This CDR3 contains 15 residues. Germline values: CDR1 SSHAT, CDR2 FNYEAQ (reference sequence).

The rearrangement uses TRBV28 and TRBJ1-4, with D hard to call. This CDR3 contains 13 residues. V gave up 6 bases and J gave up 5 bases, with 10 bases separating them. Germline V gene sequence: CDR1 MDHEN, CDR2 SYDVKM. This CDR3 reads CASRAHGNEKLFF. CDR3 nucleotide sequence: TGTGCCAGCAGAGCCCACGGGAATGAAAAACTGTTTTTT.